Listed below are T cell receptor beta chains from one sample, sequenced in a study of blood T cell repertoires in COVID-19. The protocol was immunoSEQ multiplex PCR, while the TCRdb copy is restricted to in-frame clones and leaves out a portion. The sample records roughly 140,000 clones, about 81% being singletons. Material for sequencing was peripheral blood. The source of these receptors is an elderly woman with acute or convalescent COVID-19. The conserved cysteine and the conserved F or W are not part of the CDR3 here. The D gene is left open where the match is weak.

d_call: TRBD2; j_call: TRBJ2-1; v_call: TRBV9; cdr3_length: 13; cdr3_aa: ASSSRTSEYNEQF
d_call: .; j_call: TRBJ2-5; v_call: TRBV27; cdr3_length: 13; cdr3_aa: ASSLGRGAQETQY
d_call: .; j_call: TRBJ2-1; v_call: TRBV5-4; cdr3_length: 9; cdr3_aa: ASRANSEQF
d_call: .; j_call: TRBJ1-2; v_call: TRBV2; cdr3_length: 11; cdr3_aa: ARQGRWGYGYT
d_call: .; j_call: TRBJ1-2; v_call: TRBV3-1/TRBV3-2; cdr3_length: 14; cdr3_aa: ASSQDQVVREYGYT
d_call: .; j_call: TRBJ1-2; v_call: TRBV3-1/TRBV3-2; cdr3_length: 10; cdr3_aa: ASSQDLYGYT
d_call: TRBD2; j_call: TRBJ2-1; v_call: TRBV19; cdr3_length: 19; cdr3_aa: ASSIFRVGTSGPGGSNEQF
d_call: .; j_call: TRBJ1-3; v_call: TRBV13; cdr3_length: 13; cdr3_aa: ASSLGRYSGNTIY
d_call: .; j_call: TRBJ1-3; v_call: TRBV12-3/TRBV12-4; cdr3_length: 8; cdr3_aa: ASSFDTIY
d_call: .; j_call: TRBJ1-6; v_call: TRBV19; cdr3_length: 11; cdr3_aa: ASSSTSNSPLH
d_call: TRBD1; j_call: TRBJ2-7; v_call: TRBV18; cdr3_length: 12; cdr3_aa: ASSTRQGSIEQY
d_call: .; j_call: TRBJ1-2; v_call: TRBV6-2/TRBV6-3; cdr3_length: 9; cdr3_aa: ASSRTAGYT
d_call: TRBD1; j_call: TRBJ1-1; v_call: TRBV29-1; cdr3_length: 12; cdr3_aa: SVVSARDRVEAF
d_call: .; j_call: TRBJ2-3; v_call: TRBV7-6; cdr3_length: 14; cdr3_aa: ASSSSGGGVTDTQY
d_call: TRBD1; j_call: TRBJ1-1; v_call: TRBV6-5; cdr3_length: 12; cdr3_aa: ASTSSTGGLEAF
d_call: TRBD2; j_call: TRBJ2-5; v_call: TRBV27; cdr3_length: 12; cdr3_aa: ASTERGPQETQY
d_call: TRBD2; j_call: TRBJ2-7; v_call: TRBV2; cdr3_length: 12; cdr3_aa: ASSAQRGGYEQY
d_call: TRBD1; j_call: TRBJ1-1; v_call: TRBV6-1; cdr3_length: 12; cdr3_aa: ASSELGQYTEAF
d_call: TRBD1; j_call: TRBJ1-2; v_call: TRBV29-1; cdr3_length: 11; cdr3_aa: SAGTGNDYGYT
d_call: TRBD2; j_call: TRBJ2-1; v_call: TRBV28; cdr3_length: 15; cdr3_aa: ASSSPPLAGYYNEQF
d_call: .; j_call: TRBJ2-4; v_call: TRBV7-8; cdr3_length: 12; cdr3_aa: ASSLGRVKNIQY
d_call: .; j_call: TRBJ2-2; v_call: TRBV21-1; cdr3_length: 13; cdr3_aa: ASKDRDRDAGELF
d_call: .; j_call: TRBJ2-7; v_call: TRBV5-1; cdr3_length: 9; cdr3_aa: ASSSGYEQY
d_call: TRBD1; j_call: TRBJ1-2; v_call: TRBV7-2; cdr3_length: 13; cdr3_aa: ASSSRRTGRKDYT
d_call: TRBD1; j_call: TRBJ1-2; v_call: TRBV2; cdr3_length: 13; cdr3_aa: ASSVNNPGQGGYT
d_call: .; j_call: TRBJ1-2; v_call: TRBV11-2; cdr3_length: 12; cdr3_aa: ASSLWDFNYGYT
d_call: TRBD1; j_call: TRBJ1-5; v_call: TRBV6-1; cdr3_length: 13; cdr3_aa: ASSEQGQGHQPQH
d_call: .; j_call: TRBJ1-1; v_call: TRBV2; cdr3_length: 12; cdr3_aa: ASSVGLRNTEAF
d_call: .; j_call: TRBJ2-2; v_call: TRBV18; cdr3_length: 16; cdr3_aa: ASSPQQRRGLNTGELF
d_call: TRBD1; j_call: TRBJ1-2; v_call: TRBV5-1; cdr3_length: 12; cdr3_aa: ASSFGQGARGYT
d_call: .; j_call: TRBJ2-1; v_call: TRBV4-2; cdr3_length: 15; cdr3_aa: ASSQGGGLYSYNEQF
d_call: .; j_call: TRBJ1-2; v_call: TRBV20-1; cdr3_length: 11; cdr3_aa: SANEGDNYGYT
d_call: .; j_call: TRBJ1-1; v_call: TRBV4-1; cdr3_length: 10; cdr3_aa: ASSQGQREAF
d_call: TRBD1; j_call: TRBJ2-1; v_call: TRBV7-6; cdr3_length: 10; cdr3_aa: ASSLSRDREF
d_call: .; j_call: TRBJ2-1; v_call: TRBV12-3/TRBV12-4; cdr3_length: 11; cdr3_aa: ASSFDPTAEQF
d_call: TRBD1; j_call: TRBJ1-1; v_call: TRBV7-9; cdr3_length: 12; cdr3_aa: ASSLTGDGTEAF
d_call: .; j_call: TRBJ2-5; v_call: TRBV10-3; cdr3_length: 12; cdr3_aa: AISSTGVQETQY
d_call: .; j_call: TRBJ2-7; v_call: TRBV18; cdr3_length: 11; cdr3_aa: ASSGLLRGEQY
d_call: TRBD2; j_call: TRBJ2-1; v_call: TRBV29-1; cdr3_length: 12; cdr3_aa: SVEGGLAGVEQF
d_call: TRBD1; j_call: TRBJ2-3; v_call: TRBV7-9; cdr3_length: 15; cdr3_aa: ASRTPLGTGDTDTQY
d_call: .; j_call: TRBJ1-4; v_call: TRBV27; cdr3_length: 12; cdr3_aa: ASSTGQNYEKLF